A single count supports the clone carrying this TCR beta chain. What it recognizes is unknown. This entry comes from a study of OX40 agonist ivuxolimab in advanced cancers. Background on the study: Ivuxolimab, which is an agonistic anti-OX40 (CD134) antibody, was administered to the patients. Findings and caveats of the study: In a subset of nonresponders, normalized T-cell clonal expansion was also low. Dose levels from 0.1 to 3.0 mg/kg saw CD4+ and CD8+ blood T cells expand clonally by week 6. CD8+ T cells (on average) carried more expanded clones than CD4+ T cells.

Data came from immunoSEQ multiplex PCR; TCRdb stores just in-frame clones and leaves some out. This sample has 50,000 to 70,000 clones; around 83% occur once, and the top ten carry around 2.9%. This CDR3 region has 14 residues. CDR1 and CDR2 (germline): MDHEN, SYDVKM. V trimming: 5 bases; J trimming: 4 bases; junction bases outside the gene matches: 6. The sequenced sample was CD4+ or CD8+ T cells sorted from blood, obtained in a trial of the OX40 agonist ivuxolimab. This sequence originates from an adult with an advanced solid tumor such as melanoma, head and neck, liver or kidney cancer. This chain uses TRBV28 with TRBJ2-3; 7 bases match TRBD2. This CDR3 is CASSSGKTSDTQYF. CDR3 DNA sequence: TGTGCCAGCAGTAGCGGGAAGACCTCAGATACGCAGTATTTT.